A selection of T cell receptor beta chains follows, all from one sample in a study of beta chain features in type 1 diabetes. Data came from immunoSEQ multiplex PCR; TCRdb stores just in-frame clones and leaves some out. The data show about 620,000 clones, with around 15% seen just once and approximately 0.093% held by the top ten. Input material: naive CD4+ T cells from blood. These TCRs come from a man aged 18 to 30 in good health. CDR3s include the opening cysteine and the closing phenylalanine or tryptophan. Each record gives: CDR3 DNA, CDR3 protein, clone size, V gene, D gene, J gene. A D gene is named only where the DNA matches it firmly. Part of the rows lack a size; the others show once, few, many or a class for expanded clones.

cdr3_nt: TGTGCCAGCAGTACTAACCAGGGGAATGAGCAGTTCTTC
cdr3_aa: CASSTNQGNEQFF
clone_size: .
v_call: TRBV25-1
d_call: .
j_call: TRBJ2-1

cdr3_nt: TGTGCCAGCTCACCAGTGGGGGGATCCTCGGATTCACCCCTCCACTTT
cdr3_aa: CASSPVGGSSDSPLHF
clone_size: .
v_call: TRBV18
d_call: .
j_call: TRBJ1-6

cdr3_nt: TGTGCCAGCAGTCCGGACTCCTTTAGACAGCTAGATTATGGCTACACCTTC
cdr3_aa: CASSPDSFRQLDYGYTF
clone_size: few
v_call: TRBV28
d_call: .
j_call: TRBJ1-2

cdr3_nt: TGTGCCAGCAGCTCTCCGGCTAGCGGGTTGCATGAGCAGTTCTTC
cdr3_aa: CASSSPASGLHEQFF
clone_size: few
v_call: TRBV28
d_call: TRBD2
j_call: TRBJ2-1

cdr3_nt: TGCGCCAGCAGACTGGAAGAGACCCAGTACTTC
cdr3_aa: CASRLEETQYF
clone_size: .
v_call: TRBV5-1
d_call: .
j_call: TRBJ2-5

cdr3_nt: TGCAGTGTCACTGATTACTACGAGCAGTACTTC
cdr3_aa: CSVTDYYEQYF
clone_size: .
v_call: TRBV20-1
d_call: .
j_call: TRBJ2-7

cdr3_nt: TGTGCCAGCAGCTTAGTGGCGACAGGGGGCTACGAGCAGTACTTC
cdr3_aa: CASSLVATGGYEQYF
clone_size: .
v_call: TRBV11-2
d_call: TRBD1
j_call: TRBJ2-7

cdr3_nt: TGTGCCAGCACATTGACAGGTTCCAATTCACCCCTCCACTTT
cdr3_aa: CASTLTGSNSPLHF
clone_size: .
v_call: TRBV6-6
d_call: .
j_call: TRBJ1-6

cdr3_nt: TGTGCCTGGAGTGTAATCAGGAGGTCACCCCTCCACTTT
cdr3_aa: CAWSVIRRSPLHF
clone_size: .
v_call: TRBV30
d_call: .
j_call: TRBJ1-6

cdr3_nt: TGTGCCAGCAGTTACTCACCAGGGGGCAATCAGCCCCAGCATTTT
cdr3_aa: CASSYSPGGNQPQHF
clone_size: .
v_call: TRBV6-5
d_call: .
j_call: TRBJ1-5